What follows describes a single TCR beta chain. What antigen it recognizes has not been identified. No qualities accompany the bases; no much larger clone lies one base away. This specimen belongs to a study of cytomegalovirus exposure and HLA in healthy donors (dated 2017 in TCRdb). Study-level background: According to an earlier analysis of several hundred of the donors, about 170 million T cells yielded 120 million or so unique TCR beta sequences and about 300 Gb of sequence data. An early release that covered fewer than 750 HLA-typed donors contained approximately 300 gigabases of sequencing data and 70 million to 100 million unique TCR sequences. Of the 398 genotyped donors, over 80% were placed in the genetic ancestry cluster associated with self-reported Caucasian donors. The study aimed to test whether cataloging public T cell receptors could reveal signatures of past pathogen exposure. The study profiled the T cell repertoires of 550 to 700 subjects by immunosequencing and related them to cytomegalovirus serostatus. Besides the first cohort of approximately 710 subjects, a separate validation cohort made up of 120 different subjects was used. High-throughput TCR immunosequencing, statistical association of individual TCRs with disease status, and machine learning were combined to predict cytomegalovirus infection status. To study patterns of TCR occurrence, a later analysis re-analyzed previously published TCR beta repertoires from 666 donors and added high-resolution HLA genotyping. The later analysis used no new phenotypic data to find candidate immune exposures, relying instead on TCR beta sequences and their occurrence across donors. An earlier analysis of roughly 600 of the donors used high-throughput TCR beta sequencing to judge whether each TCR beta V gene segment behaved as functional or pseudogenic. Donor age, sex, ethnicity and CMV serostatus were compiled together with the repertoire data. A later genetic analysis used genome-wide SNP genotypes for about three fifths of the 666 donors, treating that subset as a discovery cohort. All discovery cohort repertoires had been generated on a single sequencing platform. HLA typing included class I and class II loci at four-digit resolution. The number of typed donors differed by locus: roughly 629-630 for A, B, C, DRB1 and DQB1; 500 to 550 for DQA1; approximately 600 for DPA1; and roughly 470 for DPB1. Four to six DR-DQ haplotypes were handled as single units for association and clustering, since linkage in the cohort was strong. Among about 400 genotyped donors of the cohort, an average of approximately 240,000 unique TCR beta nucleotide sequences was sequenced per donor, of which approximately 19% were non-productive.

The CDR3 holds 13 amino acids from the cysteine to the phenylalanine. CDR3 DNA only is kept here, 39 bases in frame from base 1. According to the germline V gene (reference sequence), CDR1 reads LNHDA and CDR2 reads SQIVND. Trimming takes 3 bases off V and 10 bases off J; junction bases not matched to a gene: 7. The library was obtained by the immunoSEQ multiplex PCR assay. The multiplex PCR relied on a mix of 60 forward primers for TCR Vbeta segments and 13 reverse primers for TCR Jbeta segments. The CDR3 region of rearranged TCR beta genes was amplified from genomic DNA by a multiplex PCR assay. The Illumina HiSeq System was used to sequence the amplified TCR beta libraries as 87-base-pair reads. In the source study's methods: Across the 666 repertoires, a later analysis counted 60 million to 90 million unique TCR beta chains, approximately 10 million of which were shared by at least two donors. To remove PCR and sequencing errors, raw reads were error-corrected and collapsed into unique sequences using a nearest-neighbor algorithm that merged closely related sequences. CDR3 sequences were aligned to IMGT reference sequences to assign V, D and J gene segments. Each retained sequence needed at least a six-nucleotide match to both a V gene segment and a J gene segment. A rearrangement was called productive if the CDR3 had no stop codons and remained in frame with V and J, and every other rearrangement was called non-productive. CDR3 was defined by IMGT convention, running from the second conserved V-encoded cysteine to the conserved J-encoded phenylalanine. The earlier analysis of 500 to 750 of the donors excluded any sequence lacking an unambiguous match to a single V gene segment. In an earlier analysis of roughly 600 of the donors, a V segment was called functional when productive rearrangements were above 56.7%, and segregating when the standard deviation between donors exceeded 5%. A statistical classification framework was developed to diagnose cytomegalovirus status using the catalog of TCR beta chain sequences. V and J gene assignment, in a later analysis, came from comparing TCR nucleotide sequences with IMGT/GENE-DB human TR gene sequences. A later analysis assigned CDR3 sequences and most-parsimonious VDJ recombination scenarios with the TCRdist pipeline. In a later analysis, every TCR beta chain was defined by the combination of its CDR3 amino acid sequence and its V-gene family, and reads without a unique V-gene family were dropped. A later analysis removed 592 highly shared, low-generation-probability nucleotide sequences to deal with suspected cross-contamination and a sequencing artifact. For each public chain, a later analysis derived a clonal expansion index from normalized ranks of inferred template counts within each repertoire. A later analysis computed generation probabilities with a VDJ recombination model fitted to out-of-frame rearrangements, and checked the results against IGoR. Hypergeometric tests were used in a later analysis to score TCR-TCR, TCR-HLA and TCR-CMV co-occurrence, with a repertoire-size bias correction applied to the TCR pairs. A later analysis estimated false discovery rates by permuting HLA or CMV assignments 20 times. In a later analysis, co-occurring TCRs were grouped using DBSCAN, with TCRdist sequence similarity added in when clustering inside HLA-allele-positive subsets. Co-occurrence clustering excluded repertoires with fewer than 30,000 or more than 120,000 public chains, plus five with anomalous nucleotide sharing. Entries here come from immuneACCESS through TCRdb and include only in-frame sequences with V and J called. Some clones fail to appear in such tables; in the studies checked, an unresolved V gene covers under half of the shortfall, and the cause of the remainder is unknown. V and J calls and clone size are those listed in that table; D and trimming were worked out from the DNA. The sample includes about 250,000 clones, with around 78% observed a single time. Approximately 0.47% of the sample rests with the top ten.

The cohort was made up of approximately 670 healthy bone marrow donors. At the time of sampling, all cohort members were nominally healthy, though unrecorded immune exposures were likely present. The donor tested CMV seronegative, placing the donor among the 300 to 450 seronegative members of the cohort. A peripheral blood sample was collected from each donor, and TCR beta sequencing was performed on peripheral blood mononuclear cells. The Qiagen DNeasy Blood Extraction Kit was used to extract genomic DNA from the blood cell samples. The investigation overall reported the following: CMV serostatus was the only immune exposure information available for the cohort. At a false discovery rate of 0.05, a later analysis linked 16,000 or so TCR beta sequences to specific HLA alleles. According to a later genetic analysis, donors in an Asian-associated ancestry cluster had fewer N-insertions in productive TCRs than the approximately 630-donor mean. The cohort was sequenced for TCR beta chains only, and without alpha or paired-chain data the features that could be detected were limited. A further reported finding was that TCR beta sequences accurately predicted the HLA-A and HLA-B alleles for most subjects in the first cohort. Correlated functional status among segregating V segments might be attributable to linkage disequilibrium, but an unknown experimental factor could not be ruled out. According to a later analysis, most CMV-associated TCR beta chains appeared to be HLA-restricted, and the HLA associations seemed to be driven largely by CMV exposure. In an earlier analysis of approximately 590 of the donors, most TCR beta V segments appeared in productive rearrangements about 87% or about 30% of the time, broadly matching IMGT annotations. Compared with equally common non-associated chains, HLA-associated TCR beta chains in a later analysis were more clonally expanded and had lower generation probabilities. In the study, 150 to 200 TCR beta chains were listed as associated with cytomegalovirus. In vitro tests confirmed that a few of the cytomegalovirus-associated TCR beta chains recognize cytomegalovirus antigens. While some public TCRs were present in many individuals, most TCR sequences turned up only very rarely across donors. Several of the top co-occurrence clusters appeared to be linked to parvovirus B19, influenza, CMV and Epstein-Barr virus, according to a later analysis. Some IMGT-functional V segments, including TRBV6-2 and TRBV6-3, could not be distinguished by the 87-base-pair reads and were therefore excluded. A cluster of highly shared sequence variants was judged likely to be a technical artifact of the sequencing pipeline. When HLA alleles, especially DR and DQ, strongly co-occurred, TCR associations were difficult to assign to individual alleles. In a later genetic analysis, a missense DCLRE1C variant was associated with V-gene and J-gene trimming of TCR beta chains, and the association was replicated in an independent cohort. Cytomegalovirus status was reported to be diagnosed by the classifier with high specificity and sensitivity in both the original and validation cohorts. About 17 rarely observed V segments, including chromosome 9 orphons, were excluded from the earlier analysis of almost 600 of the donors because counts were too low. Because some donors lacked HLA typing at each locus, the association tests relied only on the typed subset. According to the authors, the approach could potentially be generalized to other disease states and immunological phenotypes. In a later analysis, the rate of TCR association differed among HLA loci, with DRB1 alleles having the most associated TCRs and HLA-C alleles having the fewest. Presence/absence analyses assumed roughly uniform sequencing depth across donors, an assumption that may not hold.

The V and J segments used are TRBV19 and TRBJ2-7; TRBD1 agrees with 9 junctional bases. This sequence originates from a boy between 10 and 17 years old in good health and CMV-seronegative. Sequencing input: PBMCs. The CDR3 loop reads CASSMETGQGQYF. The DNA reads as follows: TGTGCCAGTAGTATGGAGACGGGACAGGGCCAGTACTTC.